This paragraph reports one T cell receptor (beta chain). Its antigen is unknown. This record comes from a study of OX40 agonist ivuxolimab in advanced cancers. Overall study: In this trial design, patients received ivuxolimab intravenously at 0.01 to 10 mg/kg every 2 weeks. Head and neck, renal cell, melanoma or hepatocellular carcinoma were the cancers that dose-escalation patients had.

Overall study findings and caveats: No determination was made of the antigen specificity of the expanded peripheral T cells.

Repertoires were generated with immunoSEQ multiplex PCR, while TCRdb's copy carries only in-frame clones and drops some. This sample carries about 82,000 clones, approximately 85% of them seen once, and the ten largest clones take 0.2% to 0.25%. V shed 8 bases and J shed 6 bases, with 22 bases lying between them. Germline assignment: CDR1 SNHLY and CDR2 FYNNEI. This CDR3 has 15 amino acids. V and J are TRBV2 and TRBJ1-1; D not certain. The input for sequencing was CD4+ or CD8+ T cells sorted from blood, taken in a trial of the OX40 agonist ivuxolimab. This clonotype originated in an adult with an advanced solid tumor such as melanoma, head and neck, liver or kidney cancer. This chain's CDR3 is CASHRVREVISEAFF. The CDR3 bases are TGTGCCAGCCATCGGGTGAGGGAAGTGATCTCTGAAGCTTTCTTT.